This T cell receptor (beta chain) originates from a study of Ad26.COV2.S vaccination and SARS-CoV-2 variants. Study at large: Ad26.COV2.S was injected intramuscularly once or twice, 56 days apart.

A word on this clone: Its antigen is still unknown.

Sequencing was performed with immunoSEQ multiplex PCR; in TCRdb, only in-frame clones are kept and a portion is missing. Among about 440,000 clones listed, 87% were seen once. The treatment denotes: roughly 18 received Ad26.COV2.S at low or high dose, single or two shots; about 5 received placebo; per-sample allocation not given. Sampling took place 63 days after the first vaccine or placebo injection. Study-wide results and limits: Higher spike-specific TCR breadth was found in vaccine recipients than in placebo recipients.

V was pared by 5 bases and J by 6 bases, with 11 bases of the junction left unmatched. CDR1 is SGHTA and CDR2 is FQGNSA in the germline V gene. The CDR3 has 16 amino acids. This chain joins TRBV7-2 and TRBJ2-1; 9 nucleotides line up with TRBD2. The receptor was derived from a person between 18 and 65 years old who received the Ad26.COV2.S COVID-19 vaccine or a placebo. The input for sequencing was peripheral blood, taken in a trial of Ad26.COV2.S vaccine versus placebo. The CDR3 spells CASSPPGLAGRNEQFF. In nucleotides, the CDR3 is TGTGCCAGCAGCCCACCGGGACTAGCAGGCCGCAATGAGCAGTTCTTC. The full variable domain, rest sourced from reference TRBV7-2 and TRBJ2-1, is GAGVSQSPSNKVTEKGKDVELRCDPISGHTALYWYRQSLGQGLEFLIYFQGNSAPDKSGLPSDRFSAERTGGSVSTLTIQRTQQEDSAVYLCASSPPGLAGRNEQFFGPGTRLTVL.